Listed below are T cell receptor beta chains from one sample, sequenced in a study of regulatory T cells in long-lasting Graves disease. TCRdb re-derived calls from the multiplex PCR reads in MiXCR, one entry per CDR3 protein. The table includes approximately 350,000 distinct CDR3 sequences, approximately 12% detected once. These data were also reused for a study on T cells in Graves' hyperthyroidism and ophthalmopathy.

Sequences were derived from peripheral blood mononuclear cells (PBMCs), sampled at new diagnosis, from a patient treated with antithyroid drugs. The receptors derive from a woman aged 18-29 years with Graves disease. Both conserved end residues are part of each CDR3. The D gene is left open where the match is weak. Clone size is given as how often the clone was seen (once, few, many) or a class if it is expanded.

v_call	d_call	clone_size	j_call	cdr3_aa	cdr3_nt
TRBV2	TRBD2	many	TRBJ2-5	CASSEAGAGRGETQYF	TGTGCCAGCAGTGAAGCAGGCGCGGGGAGGGGAGAGACCCAGTACTTC
TRBV15	-	many	TRBJ2-2	CATSREFLESYTRGGGELFF	TGTGCCACCAGCAGAGAATTCCTCGAATCATACACCAGGGGCGGCGGGGAGCTGTTTTTT
TRBV12-3/TRBV12-4	-	many	TRBJ1-2	CASSPGTSYGYTF	TGTGCCAGCAGCCCCGGGACATCCTATGGCTACACCTTC
TRBV12-3/TRBV12-4	-	many	TRBJ2-1	CASSLAFLGASSYNEQFF	TGTGCCAGCAGCCTTGCTTTCTTAGGGGCGTCATCCTACAATGAGCAGTTCTTC
TRBV29-1	-	few	TRBJ1-3	CSVEDPAAVRGNTIYF	TGCAGCGTTGAAGATCCGGCAGCGGTGAGGGGAAACACCATATATTTT
TRBV27	-	few	TRBJ1-1	CASSGAGQNTEAFF	TGTGCCAGCAGTGGGGCAGGACAGAACACTGAAGCTTTCTTT
TRBV6-9	-	many	TRBJ2-2	CASSYTAVVNAGELFF	TGTGCCAGCAGTTATACCGCGGTAGTTAACGCCGGGGAGCTGTTTTTT
TRBV27	-	few	TRBJ1-4	CASSLWTEGEKLFF	TGTGCCAGCAGCTTGTGGACGGAGGGAGAAAAACTGTTTTTT
TRBV2	TRBD1	many	TRBJ1-1	CASSDRQGSRTEAFF	TGTGCCAGCAGTGATAGACAGGGGTCGAGAACTGAAGCTTTCTTT
TRBV7-9	TRBD2	few	TRBJ2-2	CASSQIAGVHTGELFF	TGTGCCAGCAGCCAAATAGCGGGAGTGCATACCGGGGAGCTGTTTTTT